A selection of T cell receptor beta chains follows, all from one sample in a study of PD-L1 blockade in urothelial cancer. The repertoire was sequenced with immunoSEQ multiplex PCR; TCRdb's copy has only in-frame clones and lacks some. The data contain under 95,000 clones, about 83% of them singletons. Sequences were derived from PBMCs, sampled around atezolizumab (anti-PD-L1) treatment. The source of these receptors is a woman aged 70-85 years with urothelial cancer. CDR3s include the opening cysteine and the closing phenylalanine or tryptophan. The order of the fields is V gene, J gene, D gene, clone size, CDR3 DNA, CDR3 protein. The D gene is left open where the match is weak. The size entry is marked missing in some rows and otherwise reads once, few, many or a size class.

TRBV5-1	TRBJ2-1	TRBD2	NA	TGCGCCAGCCGGGTGGCGGGAGGATACAATGAGCAGTTCTTC	CASRVAGGYNEQFF
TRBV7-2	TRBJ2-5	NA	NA	TGTGCCAGCAGGGATGGAGGTGGCTTTATAATCCAAGAGACCCAGTACTTC	CASRDGGGFIIQETQYF
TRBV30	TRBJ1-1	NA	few	TGTGCCTGGGGGGTGGGCGAGGGCTCGGGAGCTTTCTTT	CAWGVGEGSGAFF
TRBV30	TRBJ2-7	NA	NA	TGTGCCTGGAGTCGCGGACTACCTTCTGTCTCCGAGCAGTACTTC	CAWSRGLPSVSEQYF
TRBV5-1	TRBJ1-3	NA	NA	TGCGCCAGCAGCTTTATAGGGATAGGAGGGTCTGGAAACACCATATATTTT	CASSFIGIGGSGNTIYF
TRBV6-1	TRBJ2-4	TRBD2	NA	TGTGCCAGCAGTGTGGGGAGGGAGGGGTGGTACATTCAGTACTTC	CASSVGREGWYIQYF
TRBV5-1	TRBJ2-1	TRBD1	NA	TGCGCCAGCAGCTCTGGCCAGGTTGGGACAGGACTCAATGAGCAGTTCTTC	CASSSGQVGTGLNEQFF
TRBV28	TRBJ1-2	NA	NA	TGTGCCAGCAGTTTATGGGGGGGTTATGGCTACACCTTC	CASSLWGGYGYTF
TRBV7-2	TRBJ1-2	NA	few	TGTGCCAGCAGTTCACAGGCGGGGGGCTATGGCTACACCTTC	CASSSQAGGYGYTF
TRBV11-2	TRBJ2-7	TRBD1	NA	TGTGCCAGCAGCTTTTCGGCTTTACTGCGTTCGGGACAGCTCTACGAGCAGTACTTC	CASSFSALLRSGQLYEQYF
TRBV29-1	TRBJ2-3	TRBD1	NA	TGCAGCTTGGCCGGGACAGCTAGCACAGATACGCAGTATTTT	CSLAGTASTDTQYF
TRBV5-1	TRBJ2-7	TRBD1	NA	TGCGCCAGCAGCTTTATAATACAGGGGGCGGGAGAGCAGTACTTC	CASSFIIQGAGEQYF
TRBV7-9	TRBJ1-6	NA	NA	TGTGCCAGCAGCTACCCACCCCCGGGTAATTCACCCCTCCACTTT	CASSYPPPGNSPLHF
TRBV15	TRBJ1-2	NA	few	TGTGCCACCAGCAGGCCAACCACAGGAGTTAACTATGGCTACACCTTC	CATSRPTTGVNYGYTF
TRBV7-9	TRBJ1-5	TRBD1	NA	TGTGCCAGCAGCGCAGGGGACAGCCCGAATCAGCCCCAGCATTTT	CASSAGDSPNQPQHF
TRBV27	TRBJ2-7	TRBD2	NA	TGTGCCAGCAGGCTAGCGGGGGGCTACGAGCAGTACTTC	CASRLAGGYEQYF
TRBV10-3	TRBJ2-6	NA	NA	TGTGCCATCGGTACCGGGACTGGTAGCTCTGGGGCCAACGTCCTGACTTTC	CAIGTGTGSSGANVLTF
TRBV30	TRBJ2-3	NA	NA	TGTGCCTGGAGTGCGGGGGTCCGGGCAGATACGCAGTATTTT	CAWSAGVRADTQYF
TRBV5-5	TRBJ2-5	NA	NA	TGTGCCAGCAGCTTGGCCTGGCAACAAGAGACCCAGTACTTC	CASSLAWQQETQYF
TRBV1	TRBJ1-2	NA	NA	TGCACCAGCAGCCAACCTCCCGAAGGGACTCGTGGTTGGGGCTACACCTTC	CTSSQPPEGTRGWGYTF
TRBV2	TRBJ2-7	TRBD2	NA	TGTGCCAGCGCCGGACTAGCATCCTACGAGCAGTACTTC	CASAGLASYEQYF
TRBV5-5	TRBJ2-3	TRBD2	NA	TGTGCCAGCAATCGGGGGGAACGCACAGATACGCAGTATTTT	CASNRGERTDTQYF
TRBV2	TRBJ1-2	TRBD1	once	TGTGCCAACCGACAGGGAGGCGGCTACACCTTC	CANRQGGGYTF
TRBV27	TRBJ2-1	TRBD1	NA	TGTGCCAGCAGTTTATCCCGACAGGGGAGATCCTACAATGAGCAGTTCTTC	CASSLSRQGRSYNEQFF
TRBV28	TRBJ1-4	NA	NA	TGTGCCAGCAGTTTACCCCGGGTGGGGGCGGATGAAAAACTGTTTTTT	CASSLPRVGADEKLFF
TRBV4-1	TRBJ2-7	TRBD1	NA	TGCGCCAGCAGCCAAGGGACAGGGGGTCTCGAGCAGTACTTC	CASSQGTGGLEQYF
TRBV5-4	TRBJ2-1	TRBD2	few	TGTGCCAGCTTAACTAGCGGGAGGGTTGATGAGCAGTTCTTC	CASLTSGRVDEQFF
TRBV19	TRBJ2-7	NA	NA	TGTGCCAGTAGTATTTTGGGGGACAACGAGCAGTACTTC	CASSILGDNEQYF
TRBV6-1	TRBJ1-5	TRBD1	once	TGTGCCAGCAGTGAAGACAGGGGAAATGTAAAGCCCCAGCATTTT	CASSEDRGNVKPQHF
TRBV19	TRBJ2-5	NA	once	TGTGCCAGTAGTATTGGCAGGGAAGAGACCCAGTACTTC	CASSIGREETQYF
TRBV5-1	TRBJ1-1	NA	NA	TGCGCCAGCAGCCTATGGGTCCCAAGGACACTCCTGGAGCGGGCTGAAGCTTTCTTT	CASSLWVPRTLLERAEAFF
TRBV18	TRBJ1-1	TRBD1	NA	TGTGCCAGCTCACCACCAATGGCTGGGACAGGCGGCGGTAGGACTGAAGCTTTCTTT	CASSPPMAGTGGGRTEAFF
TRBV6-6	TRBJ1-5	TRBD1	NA	TGTGCCAGCAGTTACGGGGACAGGGGCAATCAGCCCCAGCATTTT	CASSYGDRGNQPQHF
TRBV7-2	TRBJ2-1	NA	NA	TGTGCCAGCAGCTTAGCCCTAATGAGCTTCGCGGGGATCCTTAATGAGCAGTTCTTC	CASSLALMSFAGILNEQFF
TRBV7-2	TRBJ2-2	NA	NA	TGTGCCAGCAGCTTAGTTCGACCGGGGGCGAACACCGGGGAGCTGTTTTTT	CASSLVRPGANTGELFF
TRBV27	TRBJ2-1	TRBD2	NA	TGTGCCAGCAGTTTAGCAGGCGGGAGGGCTATGAATGAGCAGTTCTTC	CASSLAGGRAMNEQFF
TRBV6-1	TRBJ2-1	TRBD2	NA	TGTGCCAGCAGTGTAGTCGGACTAGCGGGTGACTACAATGAGCAGTTCTTC	CASSVVGLAGDYNEQFF
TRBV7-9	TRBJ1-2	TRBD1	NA	TGTGCCAGCAGCTTAACCGGGACAGGGACGGGCTACACCTTC	CASSLTGTGTGYTF
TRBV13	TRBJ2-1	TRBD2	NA	TGTGCCAGCAGCTTTCGTCCTAGCGGGGGGAATGAGCAGTTCTTC	CASSFRPSGGNEQFF